This T cell receptor (beta chain) was recorded in a study of cytomegalovirus exposure and HLA in healthy donors. Overall study results and limits: CMV antigen specificity of three CMV-associated chains was confirmed in vitro. What a later analysis showed was that several of the most significant clusters appeared linked to common viral pathogens.

The CDR3 sequence is 15 residues long. The germline V gene encodes CDR1 MDHEN and CDR2 SYDVKM. V lost 1 base and J lost 2; bases outside the gene matches: 1. Of note for this clone: Its antigen remains unknown.

A multiplex PCR was run with 60 Vbeta primers and 13 Jbeta primers. TCRdb keeps only in-frame clones here, not all; method: immunoSEQ multiplex PCR. Among fewer than 150,000 clones, roughly 67% were seen once, and the ten largest hold about 8.3%. The rearrangement uses TRBV28 and TRBJ2-7; 11 nucleotides agree with TRBD2. Specimen: PBMCs. The TCR sequence derives from a young man in good health and CMV-seropositive. The CDR3 DNA reads TGTGCCAGCAGTTTATCGACTAGCGGGGCCTACGAGCAGTACGTC. It translates to CASSLSTSGAYEQYV.